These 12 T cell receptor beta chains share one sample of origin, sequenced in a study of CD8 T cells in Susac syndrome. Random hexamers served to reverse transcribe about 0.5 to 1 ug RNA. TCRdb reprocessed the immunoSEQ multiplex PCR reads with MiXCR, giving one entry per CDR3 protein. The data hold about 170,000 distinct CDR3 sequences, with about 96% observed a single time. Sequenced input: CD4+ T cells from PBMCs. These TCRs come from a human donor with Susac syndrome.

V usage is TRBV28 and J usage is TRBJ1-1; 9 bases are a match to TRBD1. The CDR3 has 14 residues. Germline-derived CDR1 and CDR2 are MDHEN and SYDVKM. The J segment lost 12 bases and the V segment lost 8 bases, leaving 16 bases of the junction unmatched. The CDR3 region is CASWTIQGATRPFF. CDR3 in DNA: TGTGCCAGCTGGACGATACAGGGGGCCACGAGACCTTTCTTT.

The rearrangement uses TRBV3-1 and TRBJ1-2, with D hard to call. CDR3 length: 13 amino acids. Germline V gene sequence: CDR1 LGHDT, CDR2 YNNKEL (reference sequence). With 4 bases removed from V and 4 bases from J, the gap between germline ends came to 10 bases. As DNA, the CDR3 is TGTGCCAGCAGCCGGCGGGGTGTCTATGGCTACACCTTC. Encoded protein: CASSRRGVYGYTF.

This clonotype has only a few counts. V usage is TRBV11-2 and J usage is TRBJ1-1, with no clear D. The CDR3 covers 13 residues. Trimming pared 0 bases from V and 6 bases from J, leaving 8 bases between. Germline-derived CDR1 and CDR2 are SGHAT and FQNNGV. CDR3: CASSLESGAEAFF. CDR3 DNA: TGTGCCAGCAGCTTAGAATCTGGGGCTGAAGCTTTCTTT.

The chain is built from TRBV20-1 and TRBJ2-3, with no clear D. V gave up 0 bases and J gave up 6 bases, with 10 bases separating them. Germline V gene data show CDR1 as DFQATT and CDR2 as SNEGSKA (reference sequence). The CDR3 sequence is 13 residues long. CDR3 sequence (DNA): TGCAGTGCTAGAGACCCGAACTACGATACGCAGTATTTT. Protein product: CSARDPNYDTQYF.

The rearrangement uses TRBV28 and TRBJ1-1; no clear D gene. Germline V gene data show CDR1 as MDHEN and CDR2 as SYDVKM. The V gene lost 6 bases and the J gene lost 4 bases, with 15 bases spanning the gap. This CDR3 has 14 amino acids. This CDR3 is CASSRRVSFTEAFF. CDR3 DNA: TGTGCCAGCAGCCGTAGGGTGAGTTTCACTGAAGCTTTCTTT.

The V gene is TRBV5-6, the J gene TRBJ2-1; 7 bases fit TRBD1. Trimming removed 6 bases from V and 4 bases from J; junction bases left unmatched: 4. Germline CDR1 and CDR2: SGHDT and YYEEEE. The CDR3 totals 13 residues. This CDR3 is CASIRTGYNEQFF. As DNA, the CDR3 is TGTGCCAGCATCCGGACAGGATACAATGAGCAGTTCTTC.

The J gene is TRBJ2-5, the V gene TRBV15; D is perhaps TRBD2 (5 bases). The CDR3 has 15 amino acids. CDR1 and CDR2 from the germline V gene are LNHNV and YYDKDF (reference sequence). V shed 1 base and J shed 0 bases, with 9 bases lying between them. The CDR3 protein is CATSRVRTYQETQYF. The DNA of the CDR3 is TGTGCCACCAGCAGAGTCCGGACTTACCAAGAGACCCAGTACTTC.

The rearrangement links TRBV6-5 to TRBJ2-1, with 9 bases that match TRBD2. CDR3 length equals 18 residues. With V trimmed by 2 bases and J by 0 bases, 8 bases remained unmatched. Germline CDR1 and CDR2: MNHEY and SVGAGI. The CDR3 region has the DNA TGTGCCAGCAGTTACGAGACTAGCGGATCGAGCTCCTACAATGAGCAGTTCTTC. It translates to CASSYETSGSSSYNEQFF.

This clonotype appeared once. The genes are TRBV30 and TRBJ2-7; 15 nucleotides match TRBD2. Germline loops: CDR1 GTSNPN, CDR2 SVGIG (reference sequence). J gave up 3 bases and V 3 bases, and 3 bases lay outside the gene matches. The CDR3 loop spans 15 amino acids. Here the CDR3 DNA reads TGTGCCTGGAGCCGGACTAGCGGGAGGGGCTACGAGCAGTACTTC. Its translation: CAWSRTSGRGYEQYF.

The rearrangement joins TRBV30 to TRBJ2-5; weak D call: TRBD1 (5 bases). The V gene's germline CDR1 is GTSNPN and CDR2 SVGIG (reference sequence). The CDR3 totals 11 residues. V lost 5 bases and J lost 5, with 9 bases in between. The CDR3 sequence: CAWARGETQYF. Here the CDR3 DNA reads TGTGCCTGGGCAAGGGGTGAGACCCAGTACTTC.

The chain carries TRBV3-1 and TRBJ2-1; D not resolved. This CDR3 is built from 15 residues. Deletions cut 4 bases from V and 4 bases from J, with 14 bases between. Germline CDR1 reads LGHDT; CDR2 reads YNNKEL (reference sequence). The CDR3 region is CASSPHGRPYNEQFF. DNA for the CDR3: TGTGCCAGCAGCCCCCATGGGCGGCCTTACAATGAGCAGTTCTTC.

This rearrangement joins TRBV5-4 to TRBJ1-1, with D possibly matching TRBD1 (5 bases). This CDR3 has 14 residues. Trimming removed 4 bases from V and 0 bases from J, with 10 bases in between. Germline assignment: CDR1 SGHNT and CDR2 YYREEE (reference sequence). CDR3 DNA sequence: TGTGCCAGCAGCCGGGACGAAATGAACACTGAAGCTTTCTTT. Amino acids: CASSRDEMNTEAFF.